A selection of T cell receptor beta chains follows, all from one sample in a study of tumor and adjacent non-tumor tissue in lung cancer. A single record per CDR3 protein comes from TCRdb applying MiXCR to the multiplex PCR reads. This sample has approximately 100,000 distinct CDR3 sequences, with 60% to 80% found just once. Input material: distant non-tumor lung tissue. The receptor set was obtained from a man aged 25-45 years with non-small cell lung cancer. The CDR3 runs from the conserved cysteine through the conserved F or W. The D gene is left open where the match is weak. The size of a clone is reported for some rows only, either as once, few or many, or as a class for expanded clones.

d_call: -
v_call: TRBV20-1
clone_size: -
j_call: TRBJ2-3
cdr3_aa: CSARGTGLDDTQYF
cdr3_nt: TGCAGTGCTAGAGGAACGGGGTTGGACGATACGCAGTATTTT

d_call: TRBD2
v_call: TRBV11-2
clone_size: -
j_call: TRBJ2-1
cdr3_aa: CAGSQTSGGGGNEQFF
cdr3_nt: TGTGCCGGCAGTCAGACTAGCGGGGGGGGCGGCAATGAGCAGTTCTTC

d_call: TRBD1
v_call: TRBV12-3/TRBV12-4
clone_size: many
j_call: TRBJ1-2
cdr3_aa: CASRWTGNYGYTF
cdr3_nt: TGTGCCAGCAGATGGACAGGGAACTATGGCTACACCTTC

d_call: -
v_call: TRBV6-5
clone_size: -
j_call: TRBJ2-7
cdr3_aa: CASRVAPSYEQYF
cdr3_nt: TGTGCCAGCAGGGTCGCACCAAGCTACGAGCAGTACTTC

d_call: -
v_call: TRBV12-3/TRBV12-4
clone_size: medium-sized
j_call: TRBJ1-2
cdr3_aa: CASSQGTGYTF
cdr3_nt: TGTGCCAGCAGCCAGGGAACTGGCTACACCTTC

d_call: -
v_call: TRBV5-4
clone_size: many
j_call: TRBJ1-2
cdr3_aa: CASSFNTGAYGYTF
cdr3_nt: TGTGCCAGCAGCTTCAACACCGGGGCCTATGGCTACACCTTC

d_call: -
v_call: TRBV5-1
clone_size: once
j_call: TRBJ2-3
cdr3_aa: CASSFERRDTQCF
cdr3_nt: TGCGCCAGCAGCTTTGAGCGCCGGGATACGCAGTGTTTT

d_call: -
v_call: TRBV20-1
clone_size: few
j_call: TRBJ2-3
cdr3_aa: CSATGGQGKRTGTQYF
cdr3_nt: TGCAGTGCTACCGGAGGGCAGGGAAAAAGGACAGGTACGCAGTATTTT

d_call: -
v_call: TRBV6-1
clone_size: -
j_call: TRBJ2-7
cdr3_aa: CASSEEETGVGEQNF
cdr3_nt: TGTGCCAGCAGTGAAGAGGAAACAGGAGTCGGGGAGCAGAACTTC

d_call: -
v_call: TRBV6-5
clone_size: once
j_call: TRBJ2-5
cdr3_aa: CASSTQLQWYF
cdr3_nt: TGTGCCAGCAGCACGCAGCTCCAATGGTACTTC

d_call: -
v_call: TRBV12-5
clone_size: many
j_call: TRBJ2-5
cdr3_aa: CASARGVPGQETQYF
cdr3_nt: TGTGCTAGTGCCCGCGGCGTGCCAGGACAAGAGACCCAGTACTTC

d_call: -
v_call: TRBV6-5
clone_size: -
j_call: TRBJ2-5
cdr3_aa: CASSYTRGQETQYF
cdr3_nt: TGTGCCAGCAGTTATACGCGGGGCCAAGAGACCCAATACTTC

d_call: TRBD1
v_call: TRBV29-1
clone_size: -
j_call: TRBJ1-2
cdr3_aa: CSVRIGQGHGYTF
cdr3_nt: TGTAGCGTTAGGATTGGACAGGGCCATGGCTACACCTTC

d_call: -
v_call: TRBV11-2
clone_size: -
j_call: TRBJ2-1
cdr3_aa: CASSVWTNAQFF
cdr3_nt: TGTGCCAGCAGTGTATGGACCAATGCGCAGTTCTTC

d_call: -
v_call: TRBV14
clone_size: -
j_call: TRBJ1-2
cdr3_aa: CASSQHDRLPYGYTF
cdr3_nt: TGTGCCAGCAGCCAACACGACAGGCTACCCTATGGTTACACCTTC

d_call: -
v_call: TRBV12-3/TRBV12-4
clone_size: -
j_call: TRBJ1-3
cdr3_aa: CASSSGVAGNIIYF
cdr3_nt: TGTGCCAGCAGCTCAGGTGTAGCTGGAAACATCATATATTTT

d_call: -
v_call: TRBV20-1
clone_size: -
j_call: TRBJ1-6
cdr3_aa: CSARDLGQNNSPLHF
cdr3_nt: TGCAGTGCTAGAGATCTCGGACAGAATAACTCACCCCTCCACTTT

d_call: -
v_call: TRBV4-1
clone_size: -
j_call: TRBJ1-2
cdr3_aa: CANSQDSTGTRSLYDYTF
cdr3_nt: TGCGCCAACAGCCAGGACTCAACCGGGACAAGAAGTCTCTATGACTACACCTTC

d_call: TRBD1
v_call: TRBV12-3/TRBV12-4
clone_size: -
j_call: TRBJ2-2
cdr3_aa: CASSLQITGEPFF
cdr3_nt: TGTGCCAGCAGTTTACAGATCACAGGGGAGCCGTTTTTT

d_call: -
v_call: TRBV12-3/TRBV12-4
clone_size: many
j_call: TRBJ1-2
cdr3_aa: CASSLSPGILGRGYTF
cdr3_nt: TGTGCCAGCAGTTTATCGCCGGGAATTTTGGGGCGTGGCTACACCTTC

d_call: -
v_call: TRBV11-3
clone_size: -
j_call: TRBJ2-7
cdr3_aa: CASCSTTTEYDWQYF
cdr3_nt: TGTGCCAGCTGCTCAACGACTACAGAATACGACTGGCAGTACTTC

d_call: -
v_call: TRBV29-1
clone_size: -
j_call: TRBJ2-2
cdr3_aa: CSVSWSSFGELFF
cdr3_nt: TGCAGCGTAAGCTGGAGCAGCTTCGGGGAGCTGTTTTTT

d_call: TRBD2
v_call: TRBV7-9
clone_size: -
j_call: TRBJ2-3
cdr3_aa: CASNSKGNVAGGPIGDAQYF
cdr3_nt: TGTGCCAGCAACTCCAAAGGGAACGTAGCGGGAGGCCCAATAGGGGATGCGCAGTATTTT

d_call: TRBD2
v_call: TRBV11-2
clone_size: -
j_call: TRBJ2-3
cdr3_aa: CASSWSGGADTQYF
cdr3_nt: TGTGCCAGCAGCTGGAGCGGGGGGGCAGATACGCAGTATTTT

d_call: -
v_call: TRBV12-3/TRBV12-4
clone_size: few
j_call: TRBJ2-1
cdr3_aa: CASNSDGQTYNEQFF
cdr3_nt: TGTGCCAGCAACTCGGACGGACAAACCTACAATGAGCAGTTCTTC

d_call: TRBD2
v_call: TRBV20-1
clone_size: -
j_call: TRBJ2-5
cdr3_aa: CSIRHSGGLQETQYF
cdr3_nt: TGCAGTATTAGACACAGCGGGGGGCTACAAGAGACCCAGTACTTC

d_call: -
v_call: TRBV19
clone_size: -
j_call: TRBJ2-1
cdr3_aa: CASTGSNEQFF
cdr3_nt: TGTGCGAGTACAGGGTCCAATGAGCAGTTCTTC

d_call: -
v_call: TRBV12-3/TRBV12-4
clone_size: few
j_call: TRBJ2-3
cdr3_aa: CASSFRQFNTDTQYF
cdr3_nt: TGTGCCAGCAGTTTCAGACAGTTTAACACAGATACGCAGTATTTT

d_call: -
v_call: TRBV11-1
clone_size: -
j_call: TRBJ1-2
cdr3_aa: CASNPRGTRLYGYTF
cdr3_nt: TGTGCCAGCAACCCACGGGGGACACGACTCTATGGCTACACCTTC

d_call: TRBD1
v_call: TRBV11-2
clone_size: -
j_call: TRBJ2-3
cdr3_aa: CARSLTTGAGTDTQYF
cdr3_nt: TGTGCCAGGAGCTTGACGACAGGGGCGGGGACAGATACGCAATATTTT

d_call: -
v_call: TRBV29-1
clone_size: -
j_call: TRBJ1-1
cdr3_aa: CSVCGDGEIVFF
cdr3_nt: TGCAGCGTTTGTGGGGACGGGGAAATAGTTTTCTTT

d_call: TRBD1
v_call: TRBV5-1
clone_size: -
j_call: TRBJ2-1
cdr3_aa: CASSNGTASYNEQFF
cdr3_nt: TGCGCCAGCAGCAACGGGACAGCCTCCTACAATGAGCAGTTCTTC

d_call: -
v_call: TRBV11-2
clone_size: -
j_call: TRBJ1-6
cdr3_aa: CASSLDPGMSPLHF
cdr3_nt: TGTGCCAGCAGCTTAGATCCTGGGATGTCACCCCTTCACTTT

d_call: TRBD1
v_call: TRBV20-1
clone_size: -
j_call: TRBJ1-1
cdr3_aa: CSTSGATGHTETFF
cdr3_nt: TGCAGTACTAGTGGGGCGACAGGGCATACTGAAACTTTCTTT

d_call: -
v_call: TRBV6-1
clone_size: -
j_call: TRBJ2-6
cdr3_aa: CASSEAGSGANVLTF
cdr3_nt: TGTGCCAGCAGTGAAGCGGGGTCTGGGGCCAACGTCCTGACTTTC

d_call: -
v_call: TRBV11-1
clone_size: few
j_call: TRBJ2-3
cdr3_aa: CASSYRVEDTQYF
cdr3_nt: TGTGCCAGCAGTTACAGGGTTGAAGATACGCAGTATTTT

d_call: -
v_call: TRBV7-9
clone_size: once
j_call: TRBJ2-3
cdr3_aa: CASSSLVVSTDTQYF
cdr3_nt: TGTGCCAGCAGCTCCCTAGTGGTTAGCACAGATACGCAGTATTTT

d_call: -
v_call: TRBV30
clone_size: -
j_call: TRBJ1-4
cdr3_aa: CAWSKKTTNEKLFF
cdr3_nt: TGTGCCTGGAGTAAGAAGACAACTAATGAAAAACTGTTTTTT

d_call: -
v_call: TRBV20-1
clone_size: -
j_call: TRBJ2-6
cdr3_aa: CSARVHLELSGTNVLTF
cdr3_nt: TGCAGTGCTAGGGTGCACCTAGAACTCTCTGGGACCAACGTCTTGACTTTC

d_call: -
v_call: TRBV10-3
clone_size: -
j_call: TRBJ2-2
cdr3_aa: CVISEKGGCLGGELFF
cdr3_nt: TGTGTCATCAGTGAGAAAGGGGGGTGCTTAGGAGGGGAGCTGTTTTTT

d_call: -
v_call: TRBV4-3
clone_size: -
j_call: TRBJ1-6
cdr3_aa: CASSQQFDSSYNSPLRF
cdr3_nt: TGCGCTAGCAGCCAGCAGTTTGACAGCTCCTATAATTCACCCCTCCGCTTT

d_call: -
v_call: TRBV6-5
clone_size: -
j_call: TRBJ1-2
cdr3_aa: CASSYGGGAEYGYTF
cdr3_nt: TGTGCCAGCAGCTACGGGGGGGGCGCGGAATATGGCTACACCTTC

d_call: -
v_call: TRBV20-1
clone_size: -
j_call: TRBJ2-1
cdr3_aa: CSAPLCGGNEQFF
cdr3_nt: TGCAGTGCCCCCCTGTGTGGAGGGAATGAGCAGTTTTTC